This TCR beta chain appears in the sequencing data of a study of blood T cell repertoires in COVID-19. The CDR3 has 16 amino acids. Trimming took off 3 bases at V and 1 base at J, with 13 bases between the two ends. Germline lookup yields CDR1 SEHNR and CDR2 FQNEAQ (reference sequence). Authors' methods: For nucleated cells, counts were estimated from reference gene primer amplification. Clones were sequenced by immunoSEQ multiplex PCR, and TCRdb holds only the in-frame ones, with some missing. The DNA gave D and trimming, while V, J and clone size come from that table. In the table there are about 330,000 clones, about 92% of which are singletons.

Material: PBMCs or T cells enriched from blood (not recorded which). This sequence joins TRBV7-9 and TRBJ1-3; D is ambiguous. This receptor was obtained from a woman aged 25 to 39 who had recovered from COVID-19. The chain's CDR3 is CASSFSSGPSGNTIYF. CDR3 bases: TGTGCCAGCAGCTTCTCATCGGGTCCTTCTGGAAACACCATATATTTT.